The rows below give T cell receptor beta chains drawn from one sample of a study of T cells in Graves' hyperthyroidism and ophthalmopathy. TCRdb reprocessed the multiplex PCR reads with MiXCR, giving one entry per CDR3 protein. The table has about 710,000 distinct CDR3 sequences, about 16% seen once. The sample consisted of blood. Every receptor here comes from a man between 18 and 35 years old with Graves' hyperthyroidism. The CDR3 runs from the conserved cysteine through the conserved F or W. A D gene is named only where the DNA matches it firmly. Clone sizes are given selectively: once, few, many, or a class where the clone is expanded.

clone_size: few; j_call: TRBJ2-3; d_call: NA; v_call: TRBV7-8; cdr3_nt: TGTGCCAGCAGCTTAGTAGCCCGCACAGATACGCGGTATTTT; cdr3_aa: CASSLVARTDTRYF
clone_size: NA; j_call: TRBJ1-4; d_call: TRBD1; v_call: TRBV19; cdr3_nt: TGTGCCACTCAACCGACAGGGCAGATTGAAAAACTGTTTTTT; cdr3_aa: CATQPTGQIEKLFF
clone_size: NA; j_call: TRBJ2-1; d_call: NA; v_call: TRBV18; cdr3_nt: TGTGCCAGCTCACCCGGGAGTAGGAATGAGCAGTTCTTC; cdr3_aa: CASSPGSRNEQFF
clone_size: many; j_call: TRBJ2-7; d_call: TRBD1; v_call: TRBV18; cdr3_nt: TGTGCCAGCAGTCCGGGACAGAACTACGAGCAGTACTTC; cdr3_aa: CASSPGQNYEQYF
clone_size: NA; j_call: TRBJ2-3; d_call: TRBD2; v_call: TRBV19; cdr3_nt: TGTGCTAGTAGGGCGGGACTAGCGAGTAGCACAGATACGCAGTATTTT; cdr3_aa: CASRAGLASSTDTQYF
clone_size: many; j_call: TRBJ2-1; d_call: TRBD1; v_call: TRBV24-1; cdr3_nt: TGTGCCACCAGTGACCCCGCTAAGGGGCAGGGGGCACTATACAATGAGCAGTTCTTC; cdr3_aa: CATSDPAKGQGALYNEQFF
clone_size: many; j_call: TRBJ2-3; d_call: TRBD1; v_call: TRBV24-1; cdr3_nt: TGTGCCACCAGTGACCTGCCCGGACAGGGCACAGATACGCAGTATTTT; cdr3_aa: CATSDLPGQGTDTQYF
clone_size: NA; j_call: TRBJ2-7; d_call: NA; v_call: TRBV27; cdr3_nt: TGTGCCAGCAGTTTAGAGGGAACCCAGCAGTACTTC; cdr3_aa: CASSLEGTQQYF
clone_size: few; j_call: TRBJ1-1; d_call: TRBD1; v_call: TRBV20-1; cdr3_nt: TGCAGTGCTAGAGACGGGACAGGGGGTACTGAAGCTTTCTTT; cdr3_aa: CSARDGTGGTEAFF
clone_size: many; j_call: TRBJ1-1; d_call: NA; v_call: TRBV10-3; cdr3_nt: TGTGCCATCACCCTAGACAGCGTGAACACTGAAGCTTTCTTT; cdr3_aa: CAITLDSVNTEAFF
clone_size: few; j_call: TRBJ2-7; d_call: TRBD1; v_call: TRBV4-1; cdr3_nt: TGCGCCAGCAGCCAACCCGGACAGGGTTACTACGAGCAGTACTTC; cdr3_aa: CASSQPGQGYYEQYF
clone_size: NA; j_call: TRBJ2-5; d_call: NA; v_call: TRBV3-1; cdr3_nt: TGTGCCAGCAGCCAAGATCTGGGATCCACATACTTC; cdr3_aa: CASSQDLGSTYF
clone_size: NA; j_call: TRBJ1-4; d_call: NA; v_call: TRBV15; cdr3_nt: TGTGCCACCAGCAGGCTACGACAGTCAACTAATGAAAAACTGTTTTTT; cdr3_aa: CATSRLRQSTNEKLFF
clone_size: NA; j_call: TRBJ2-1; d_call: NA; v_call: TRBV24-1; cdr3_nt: TGTGCCACCAGTGGTCGATACAATGAGCAGTTCTTC; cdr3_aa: CATSGRYNEQFF
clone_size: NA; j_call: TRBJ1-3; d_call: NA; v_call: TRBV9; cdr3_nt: TGTGCCAGCAGCGTAGGGACTTTCTCTGGGAACACCATATATTTT; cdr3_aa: CASSVGTFSGNTIYF
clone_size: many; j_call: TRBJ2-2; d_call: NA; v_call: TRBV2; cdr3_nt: TGTGCCAGCAGAGAGAGTCAGAACACCGGGGAGCTGTTTTTT; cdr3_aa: CASRESQNTGELFF
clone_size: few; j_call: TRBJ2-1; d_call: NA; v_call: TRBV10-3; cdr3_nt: TGTGCCATCAGTGATCTGAATGAGCAGTTCTTC; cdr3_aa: CAISDLNEQFF
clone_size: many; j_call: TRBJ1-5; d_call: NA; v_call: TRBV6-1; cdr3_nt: TGTGCCAGCAGTCAAGAGGGAATGCAGCCCCAGCATTTT; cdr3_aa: CASSQEGMQPQHF
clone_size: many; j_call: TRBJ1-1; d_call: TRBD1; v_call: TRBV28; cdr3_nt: TGTGCCAGCAGTTTATACCCCGGGGGACAGTACACTGAAGCTTTCTTT; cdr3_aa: CASSLYPGGQYTEAFF
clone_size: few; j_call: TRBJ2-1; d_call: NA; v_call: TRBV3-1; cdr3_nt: TGTGCCAGCAGCTACGGAGATTACAATGAGCAGTTCTTC; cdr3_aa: CASSYGDYNEQFF
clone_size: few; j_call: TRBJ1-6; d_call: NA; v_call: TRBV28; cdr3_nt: TGTGCCAGCGCCCAGGGTGGCTATAATTCACCCCTCCACTTT; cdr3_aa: CASAQGGYNSPLHF
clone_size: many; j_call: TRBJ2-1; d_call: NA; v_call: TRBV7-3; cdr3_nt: TGTGCCAGCAGCTTAAATCCGGTGGCCTACAATGAGCAGTTCTTC; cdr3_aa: CASSLNPVAYNEQFF
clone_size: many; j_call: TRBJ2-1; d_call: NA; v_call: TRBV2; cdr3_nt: TGTGCCAGCACCCGAGGGGCTAGCGAACATGAGCAGTTCTTC; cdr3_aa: CASTRGASEHEQFF
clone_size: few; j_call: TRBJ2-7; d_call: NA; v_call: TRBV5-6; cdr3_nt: TGTGCCAGCAGCTTGGGCCCAGGCCAGTACGAGCAGTACTTC; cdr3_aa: CASSLGPGQYEQYF
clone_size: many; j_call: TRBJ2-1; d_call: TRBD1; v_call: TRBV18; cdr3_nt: TGTGCCAGCTCACCAGACAGGGGCCATGAGCAGTTCTTC; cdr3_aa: CASSPDRGHEQFF
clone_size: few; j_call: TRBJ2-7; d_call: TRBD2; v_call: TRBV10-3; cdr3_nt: TGTGCCATCAGGGGGGTCCCTAGCGGGAGAGGGCGAGAGGAGCAGTACTTC; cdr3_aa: CAIRGVPSGRGREEQYF
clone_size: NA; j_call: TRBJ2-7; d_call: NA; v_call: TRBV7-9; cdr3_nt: TGTGCCAGCAGTTCTACCTCGGCGGGATCCTACGAGCAGTACTTC; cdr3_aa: CASSSTSAGSYEQYF
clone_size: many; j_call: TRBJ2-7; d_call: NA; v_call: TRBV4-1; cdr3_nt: TGCGCCAGCAGCCAAGAGGCAGGGGCCACCTACGAGCAGTACTTC; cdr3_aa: CASSQEAGATYEQYF
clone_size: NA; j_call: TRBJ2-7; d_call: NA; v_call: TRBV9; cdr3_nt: TGTGCCAGCAGCGTAGGACCCACGGGCGTTGACGAGCAGTACTTC; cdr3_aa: CASSVGPTGVDEQYF
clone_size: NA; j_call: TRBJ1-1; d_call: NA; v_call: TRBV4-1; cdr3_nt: TGCGCCAGCAGCTTCAGAGGGGTCACTGAAGCTTTCTTT; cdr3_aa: CASSFRGVTEAFF
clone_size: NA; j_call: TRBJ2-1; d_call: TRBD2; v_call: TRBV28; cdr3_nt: TGTGCCAGCAGTCCGGCCGGGACTAGCGGGTCGAGCTCCTACAATGAGCAGTTCTTC; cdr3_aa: CASSPAGTSGSSSYNEQFF
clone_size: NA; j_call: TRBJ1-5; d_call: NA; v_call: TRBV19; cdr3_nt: TGTGCCAGTAAAGGGGCAGGGATCTATCAGCCCCAGCATTTT; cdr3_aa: CASKGAGIYQPQHF
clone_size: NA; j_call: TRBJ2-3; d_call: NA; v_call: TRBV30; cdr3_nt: TGTGCCTGGAGACAGGGAGGCACAGATACGCAGTATTTT; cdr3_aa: CAWRQGGTDTQYF
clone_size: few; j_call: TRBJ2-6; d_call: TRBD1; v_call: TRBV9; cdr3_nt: TGTGCCAGCAGCGGAACACAGGGGGCGGTAATTGGGGCCAACGTCCTGACTTTC; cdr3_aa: CASSGTQGAVIGANVLTF
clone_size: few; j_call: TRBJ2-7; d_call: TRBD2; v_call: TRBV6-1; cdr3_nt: TGTGCCAGCACCCCAGGAGCGGGAGGGAGCTCCTACGAGCAGTACTTC; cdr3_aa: CASTPGAGGSSYEQYF
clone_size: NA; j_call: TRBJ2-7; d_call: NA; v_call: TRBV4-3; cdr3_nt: TGCGCCAGCAGCCAATTAAGGGTACCCTCCGCGGGGCAGTACTTC; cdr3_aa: CASSQLRVPSAGQYF
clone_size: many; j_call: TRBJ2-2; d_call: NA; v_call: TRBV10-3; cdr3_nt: TGTGCCATCAGTGACCGATACACCGGGGAGCTGTTTTTT; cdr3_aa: CAISDRYTGELFF
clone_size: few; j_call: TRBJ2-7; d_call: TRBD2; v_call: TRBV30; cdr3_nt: TGTGCCTGGAGTGGACGAGCGGGAGGCAGAGAGCAGTACTTC; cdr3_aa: CAWSGRAGGREQYF
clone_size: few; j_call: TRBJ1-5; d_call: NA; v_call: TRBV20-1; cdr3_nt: TGCAGTGCTACGGAGGGGAATAGCAATCAGCCCCAGCATTTT; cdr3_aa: CSATEGNSNQPQHF
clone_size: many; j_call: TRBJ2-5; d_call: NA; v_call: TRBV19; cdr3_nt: TGTGCCAGTAGTCCCCGGGACCAAAGTACGGAGACCCAGTACTTC; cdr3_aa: CASSPRDQSTETQYF
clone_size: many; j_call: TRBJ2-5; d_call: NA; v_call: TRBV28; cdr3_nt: TGTGCCAGCAGTTTATCCGCCGGGTTTGGGGAGACCCAGTACTTC; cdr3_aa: CASSLSAGFGETQYF
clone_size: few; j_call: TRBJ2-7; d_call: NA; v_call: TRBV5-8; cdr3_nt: TGTGCCAGCAGCTTGGATGCAGGAGTCTACGAGCAGTACTTC; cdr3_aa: CASSLDAGVYEQYF
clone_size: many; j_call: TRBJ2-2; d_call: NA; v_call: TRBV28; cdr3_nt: TGTGCCAGCAGCCCAGTGGCCGGTCGGGGCACCGGGGAGCTGTTTTTT; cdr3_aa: CASSPVAGRGTGELFF
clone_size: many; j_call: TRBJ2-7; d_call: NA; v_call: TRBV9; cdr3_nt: TGTGCCAGCAGCCCCCGCGGAGGGAGGTACGAGCAGTACTTC; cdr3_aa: CASSPRGGRYEQYF
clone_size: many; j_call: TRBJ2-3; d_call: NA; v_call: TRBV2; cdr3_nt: TGTGCCAGCAGGCCGGACGGGAGCACAGATACGCAGTATTTT; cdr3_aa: CASRPDGSTDTQYF
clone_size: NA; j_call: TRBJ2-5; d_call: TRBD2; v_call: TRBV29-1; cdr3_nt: TGCAGCATGACTAGCGGGAGCCAAGAGACCCAGTACTTC; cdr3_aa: CSMTSGSQETQYF
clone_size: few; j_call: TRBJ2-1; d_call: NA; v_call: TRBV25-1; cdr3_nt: TGTGCCAGCAGAGACAGGTTCCACAATGAGCAGTTCTTC; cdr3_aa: CASRDRFHNEQFF
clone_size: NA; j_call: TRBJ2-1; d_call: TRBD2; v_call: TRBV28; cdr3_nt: TGTGCCAGCAGTTTACCTGCCGGCGGGAGGAACCATGAGCAGTTCTTC; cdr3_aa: CASSLPAGGRNHEQFF
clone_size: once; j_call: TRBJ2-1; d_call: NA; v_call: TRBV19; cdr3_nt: TGTGCCAGTAGTACGGCGGGGGCGCAGGTTCGTGACTCCTACAATGAGCAGTTCTTC; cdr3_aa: CASSTAGAQVRDSYNEQFF
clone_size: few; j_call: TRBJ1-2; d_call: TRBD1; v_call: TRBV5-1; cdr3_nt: TGCGCCAGCAGCTTTACCGGGACAGGGGAAGGTGGCTACACCTTC; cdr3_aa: CASSFTGTGEGGYTF
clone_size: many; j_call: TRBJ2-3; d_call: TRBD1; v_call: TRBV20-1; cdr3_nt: TGCAGTGCTAGAAAAATGGGACAGACTACAGATACGCAGTATTTT; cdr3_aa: CSARKMGQTTDTQYF
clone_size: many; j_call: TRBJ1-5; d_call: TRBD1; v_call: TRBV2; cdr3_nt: TGTGCCAGCAGACGGACAGGGGGTAGCAATCAGCCCCAGCATTTT; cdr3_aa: CASRRTGGSNQPQHF
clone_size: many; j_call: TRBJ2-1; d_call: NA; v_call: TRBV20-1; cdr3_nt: TGCAGTGCGACCGCTAGGGGGAGGCATATCTACAATGAGCAGTTCTTC; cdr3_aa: CSATARGRHIYNEQFF
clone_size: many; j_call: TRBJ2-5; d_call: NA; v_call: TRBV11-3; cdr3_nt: TGTGCCAGCAGCTTAGATTTAAGCCAAGAGACCCAGTACTTC; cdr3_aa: CASSLDLSQETQYF
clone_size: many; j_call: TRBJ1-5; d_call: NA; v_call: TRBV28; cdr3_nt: TGTGCCAGCAGTTTAATCAGGCCTAAGCCCCAGCATTTT; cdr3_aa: CASSLIRPKPQHF